This T cell receptor beta chain is from a study of shared clonotypes between healthy human individuals. This clone was seen a single time. The antigen remains unidentified. Whole-study findings and limits: Among several donors, approximately 5% of naive CD4 clonotypes were found in common.

Data came from immunoSEQ multiplex PCR; TCRdb stores just in-frame clones and leaves some out. The sample yields about 1.1 million clones, about 80% seen once. Trimming stripped 5 bases from V and 0 bases from J, with 7 bases between. The CDR3 extends over 14 amino acids. Per germline, CDR1 SEHNR and CDR2 FQNEAQ (reference sequence). The sample consisted of memory CD4+ T cells from PBMCs. Subset in this sample: CD45RA-negative fraction. This chain links TRBV7-9 with TRBJ2-2; no reliable D call. The sequence came from a man between 18 and 35 years old in good health. Some clones in this sample may be carry-over from other donors' samples. The CDR3 sequence: CASSLQTNTGELFF. The CDR3 nucleotides are TGTGCCAGCAGCCTACAGACGAACACCGGGGAGCTGTTTTTT.